These T cell receptor beta chains were read from a single sample in a study of blood T cell repertoires in COVID-19. The data were produced by immunoSEQ multiplex PCR, yet TCRdb's version contains in-frame clones alone and is incomplete. This sample has approximately 180,000 clones, with approximately 85% found just once. Sample: peripheral blood. The receptors derive from a man aged 55-75 years with acute or convalescent COVID-19. CDR3s include the opening cysteine and the closing phenylalanine or tryptophan. Each record gives: J gene, clone size, D gene, CDR3 length, V gene, CDR3 protein, CDR3 DNA. A D gene is named only where the DNA matches it firmly. Part of the rows lack a size; the others show once, few, many or a class for expanded clones.

TRBJ2-7,-,-,13,TRBV28,CASRGELGYEQYF,TGTGCCAGCAGAGGGGAACTCGGCTACGAGCAGTACTTC
TRBJ2-3,once,TRBD2,15,TRBV10-3,CAISEASGRPDTQYF,TGTGCCATCAGTGAGGCTAGCGGGAGGCCAGATACGCAGTATTTT
TRBJ2-7,-,TRBD1,16,TRBV3-1/TRBV3-2,CASSYRTGGSPREQYF,TGTGCCAGCAGCTACAGGACAGGGGGTTCCCCGAGGGAGCAGTACTTC
TRBJ2-6,few,TRBD1,17,TRBV28,CASRTTGSSFRANVLTF,TGTGCCAGCAGAACGACAGGGTCCAGTTTTAGGGCCAACGTCCTGACTTTC
TRBJ2-7,-,-,14,TRBV3-1/TRBV3-2,CASSQEGRLYEQYF,TGTGCCAGCAGCCAAGAGGGGCGACTCTACGAGCAGTACTTC
TRBJ2-1,-,-,15,TRBV19,CASSAKLTNYNEQFF,TGTGCCAGTAGTGCAAAATTGACTAATTACAATGAGCAGTTCTTC
TRBJ1-3,once,-,15,TRBV5-4,CASSLAKSSGNTIYF,TGTGCCAGCAGCTTGGCAAAGAGCTCTGGAAACACCATATATTTT
TRBJ2-7,-,-,11,TRBV10-2,CASGSAGEQYF,TGCGCCAGCGGTAGTGCGGGTGAGCAGTACTTC
TRBJ2-3,-,-,15,TRBV21-1,CASSRGGGREDTQYF,TGTGCCAGCAGCAGGGGTGGAGGGCGGGAAGATACGCAGTATTTT
TRBJ2-1,-,TRBD2,20,TRBV7-2,CASSLAVAGGTAAAYNEQFF,TGTGCCAGCAGCTTAGCGGTAGCGGGAGGTACGGCAGCCGCCTACAATGAGCAGTTCTTC
TRBJ1-5,once,TRBD1,16,TRBV28,CASSLRTGGRDQPQHF,TGTGCCAGCAGTTTGCGAACAGGGGGCAGGGATCAGCCCCAGCATTTT
TRBJ2-7,-,-,15,TRBV27,CASSPILTRSYEQYF,TGTGCCAGCAGTCCCATTTTAACTCGATCCTACGAGCAGTACTTC
TRBJ1-6,-,TRBD1,17,TRBV9,CASSPKPGTGAGSPLHF,TGTGCCAGCAGCCCTAAGCCCGGGACAGGGGCCGGATCACCCCTCCACTTT
TRBJ2-1,-,-,11,TRBV30,CAWSERRGQFF,TGTGCCTGGAGTGAGCGTCGAGGGCAGTTCTTC
TRBJ2-2,-,-,16,TRBV4-1,CASSQEASGHTGELFF,TGCGCCAGCAGCCAAGAAGCCAGCGGGCACACCGGGGAGCTGTTTTTT
TRBJ2-1,-,-,15,TRBV18,CASSPSGGSYNEQFF,TGTGCCAGCTCACCCTCTGGGGGGTCCTACAATGAGCAGTTCTTC
TRBJ2-5,once,-,12,TRBV18,CASSPTQETQYF,TGTGCCAGCTCACCAACACAAGAGACCCAGTACTTC
TRBJ2-3,-,TRBD2,14,TRBV6-6,CASTGRGDTDTQYF,TGTGCCAGCACTGGACGGGGGGACACAGATACGCAGTATTTT
TRBJ2-7,many,TRBD1,16,TRBV5-5,CASSLGTGVGPYEQYF,TGTGCCAGCAGCTTGGGAACAGGGGTGGGCCCCTACGAGCAGTACTTC
TRBJ1-6,-,-,15,TRBV7-2,CASSLLGTGNSPLHF,TGTGCCAGCAGTCTGCTTGGGACTGGTAATTCACCCCTCCACTTT
TRBJ2-3,-,TRBD1,18,TRBV4-2,CASSQGGKGQGETDTQYF,TGTGCCAGCAGCCAAGGGGGAAAAGGACAGGGGGAAACAGATACGCAGTATTTT
TRBJ2-1,-,TRBD1,15,TRBV7-3,CASSSRQGWYNEQFF,TGTGCCAGCAGCTCCCGACAGGGGTGGTACAATGAGCAGTTCTTC
TRBJ2-1,-,TRBD2,15,TRBV7-9,CASTSGLAGVFEQFF,TGTGCCAGCACTTCCGGGCTAGCGGGAGTATTTGAGCAGTTCTTC
TRBJ1-1,-,TRBD1,15,TRBV5-1,CASSSDRGLSTEAFF,TGCGCCAGCAGCTCGGACAGGGGGCTTTCGACTGAAGCTTTCTTT
TRBJ2-1,-,TRBD2,15,TRBV5-6,CASSTSDPSYNEQFF,TGTGCCAGCAGCACTAGCGACCCGTCCTACAATGAGCAGTTCTTC
TRBJ2-7,-,-,14,TRBV4-3,CASSQGRGSYEQYF,TGCGCCAGCAGCCAAGGGAGGGGATCCTACGAGCAGTACTTC
TRBJ2-1,-,TRBD1,15,TRBV11-2,CASRPSGTGGNEQFF,TGTGCCAGCAGGCCATCCGGGACAGGGGGCAATGAGCAGTTCTTC
TRBJ2-2,-,-,14,TRBV18,CASSPDTNTGELFF,TGTGCCAGCTCCCCTGACACGAACACCGGGGAGCTGTTTTTT
TRBJ1-1,-,-,14,TRBV2,CASSGGGLVTEAFF,TGTGCCAGCAGTGGTGGGGGGTTAGTCACTGAAGCTTTCTTT
TRBJ2-1,once,-,14,TRBV7-2,CASSLDQAYNEQFF,TGTGCCAGCAGCTTAGATCAGGCCTACAATGAGCAGTTCTTC
TRBJ2-3,-,-,15,TRBV19,CASRLTHISTDTQYF,TGTGCCAGTAGGTTGACTCATATCAGCACAGATACGCAGTATTTT
TRBJ1-1,-,-,14,TRBV28,CASGTVGDNTEAFF,TGTGCCAGCGGTACCGTGGGAGATAACACTGAAGCTTTCTTT
TRBJ2-3,-,TRBD1,18,TRBV4-3,CASSQDPGPGQGADTQYF,TGCGCCAGCAGCCAAGATCCGGGTCCGGGACAGGGGGCAGATACGCAGTATTTT
TRBJ1-2,-,-,14,TRBV9,CASSVGGPAKGYTF,TGTGCCAGCAGCGTAGGAGGTCCGGCCAAGGGCTACACCTTC
TRBJ1-6,-,TRBD1,14,TRBV28,CASSRDRGNSPLHF,TGTGCCAGCAGCCGTGACAGGGGGAATTCACCCCTCCACTTT
TRBJ2-7,-,-,13,TRBV5-6,CASSFPTGYEQYF,TGTGCCAGCAGCTTCCCCACGGGGTACGAGCAGTACTTC
TRBJ2-1,-,TRBD1,17,TRBV13,CASSLLIRDRVNNEQFF,TGTGCCAGCAGCTTACTGATTAGGGACAGGGTCAACAATGAGCAGTTCTTC
TRBJ2-1,-,TRBD2,15,TRBV6-4,CASSDSTSGRFEQFF,TGTGCCAGCAGTGACTCGACTAGCGGGAGATTTGAGCAGTTCTTC
TRBJ2-1,-,TRBD2,13,TRBV11-1,CASSLGGGNEQFF,TGTGCCAGCAGCTTAGGGGGGGGAAATGAGCAGTTCTTC